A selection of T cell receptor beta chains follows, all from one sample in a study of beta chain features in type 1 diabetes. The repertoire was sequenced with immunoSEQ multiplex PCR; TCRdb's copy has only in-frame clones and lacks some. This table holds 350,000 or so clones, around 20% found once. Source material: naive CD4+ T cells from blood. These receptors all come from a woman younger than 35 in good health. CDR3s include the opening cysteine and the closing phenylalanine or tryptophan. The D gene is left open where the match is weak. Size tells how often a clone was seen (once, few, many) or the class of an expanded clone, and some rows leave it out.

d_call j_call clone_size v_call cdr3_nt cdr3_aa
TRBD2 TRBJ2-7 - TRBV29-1 TGCAGCGTTTCCGTGGGACTAGCGGGGGGTGGCGAGCAGTACTTC CSVSVGLAGGGEQYF
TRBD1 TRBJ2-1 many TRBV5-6 TGTGCCAGCAGCTTGACAGGGGGCGATGAGCAGTTCTTC CASSLTGGDEQFF
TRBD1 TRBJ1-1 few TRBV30 TGTGCCTGGAGTAGGCAGGGGGCGTACGCTGAAGCTTTCTTT CAWSRQGAYAEAFF
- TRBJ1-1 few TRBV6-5 TGTGCCAGCAGGCAGGGGTTGAACACTGAAGCTTTCTTT CASRQGLNTEAFF
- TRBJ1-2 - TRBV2 TGTGCCAGCCGGGAGCTTCGTGGCTACACCTTC CASRELRGYTF
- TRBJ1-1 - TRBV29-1 TGCAGCGTTGGACCTCGGGGGGCGCGGAACACTGAAGCTTTCTTT CSVGPRGARNTEAFF
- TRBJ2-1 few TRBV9 TGTGCCAGCAGCCCAGGGAGGGGGACGATTACCACCCATGAGCAGTTCTTC CASSPGRGTITTHEQFF
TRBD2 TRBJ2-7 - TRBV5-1 TGCGCCAGCAGCCAGACTAGCGGGGGGCCCTCCTACGAGCAGTACTTC CASSQTSGGPSYEQYF
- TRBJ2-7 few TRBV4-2 TGTGCCAGCAGCCCATCGCACGAGACCGGTCTGGGGGCGCAGTACTTC CASSPSHETGLGAQYF
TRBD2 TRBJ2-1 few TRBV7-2 TGTGCCAGCAGCCTTAGCGGGAGGGCATCAGGAAATGAGCAGTTCTTC CASSLSGRASGNEQFF
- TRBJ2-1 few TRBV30 TGTGCCTGGAGTACCCGCCTAACTCGGGATTACAATGAGCAGTTCTTC CAWSTRLTRDYNEQFF
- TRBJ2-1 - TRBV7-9 TGTGCCAGCAGCTTCGACACTCTCTACAATGAGCAGTTCTTC CASSFDTLYNEQFF
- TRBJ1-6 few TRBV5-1 TGCGCCAGCAGCCCAGGACAGCGAGTGTCACCCCTCCACTTT CASSPGQRVSPLHF
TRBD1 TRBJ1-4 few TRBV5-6 TGTGCCAGCAGCGCTGGACAGGGAGTTCGTCAACTGTTTTTT CASSAGQGVRQLFF
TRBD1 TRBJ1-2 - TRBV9 TGTGCCAGCAAGGGAGTATCCCAGGGGGGCAAGGATGGCTACACCTTC CASKGVSQGGKDGYTF
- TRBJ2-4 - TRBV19 TGTGCCAGTAGTTCCAGGGATTTAAACATTCAGTACTTC CASSSRDLNIQYF
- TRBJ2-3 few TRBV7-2 TGTGCCAGCAGCTTAATCGACAACACAGATACGCAGTATTTT CASSLIDNTDTQYF
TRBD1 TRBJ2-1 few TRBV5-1 TGCGCCAGCAGCGCTGGGACAGGGTACTACAATGAGCAGTTCTTC CASSAGTGYYNEQFF
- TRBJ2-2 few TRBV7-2 TGTGCCAGCAGCTTAGCGCCGGGTGGCACCGGGGAGCTGTTTTTT CASSLAPGGTGELFF
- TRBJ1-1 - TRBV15 TGTGCCACCAGCCCTGGCAGGGCAACTGAAGCTTTCTTT CATSPGRATEAFF
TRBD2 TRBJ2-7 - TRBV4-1 TGCGCCAGCAGCCAAGATCGAGGGACTAGCGGTACTACCTACGAGCAGTACTTC CASSQDRGTSGTTYEQYF
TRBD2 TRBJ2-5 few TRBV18 TGTGCCAGCTCACTCGGACTAGGAGAGACCCAGTACTTC CASSLGLGETQYF
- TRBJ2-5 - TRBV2 TGTGCCAGCAGTGTAATGCCCCCCAGGGAGACCCAGTACTTC CASSVMPPRETQYF
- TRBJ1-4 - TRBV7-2 TGTGCCAGCAGCTTAGTCCCTTGGGCTGGAGCGGTTGAAAAACTGTTTTTT CASSLVPWAGAVEKLFF
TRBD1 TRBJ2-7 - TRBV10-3 TGTGCCATCCGAGCTCAGACAGGGGGCGAGCAGTACTTC CAIRAQTGGEQYF
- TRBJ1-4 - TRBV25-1 TGTGCCAGCAGTGAATTCGGCCCGGGGAAAAAACTGTTTTTT CASSEFGPGKKLFF
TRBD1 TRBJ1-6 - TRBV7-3 TGTGCCAGCAGCCTCGGACAGGTTGGCTCACCCCTCCACTTT CASSLGQVGSPLHF
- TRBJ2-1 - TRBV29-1 TGCAGCGTTGTGGGGGGTGGCGGCCAGAGCTCCTACAATGAGCAGTTCTTC CSVVGGGGQSSYNEQFF
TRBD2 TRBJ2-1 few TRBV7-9 TGTGCCAGCAGCTTAGCGGGGGGACTAGCGGGAACGAATGAGCAGTTCTTC CASSLAGGLAGTNEQFF
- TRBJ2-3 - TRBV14 TGTGCCAGCAGCCAACGCCGGGCGGCGGGAGATACGCAGTATTTT CASSQRRAAGDTQYF
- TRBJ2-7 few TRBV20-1 TGCAGTGCTTCTCAGGGGTCCGAGCAGTACTTC CSASQGSEQYF
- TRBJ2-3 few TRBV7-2 TGTGCCAGCAGCTTAGCGAGTCAGGGGAGCACAGATACGCAGTATTTT CASSLASQGSTDTQYF
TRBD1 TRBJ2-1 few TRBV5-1 TGCGCCAGCAGCTTCGGACAGGGTGAAAATGAGCAGTTCTTC CASSFGQGENEQFF
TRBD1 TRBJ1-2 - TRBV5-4 TGTGCCAGCAGCTCTTCTACAGGGGACTATGGCTACACCTTC CASSSSTGDYGYTF
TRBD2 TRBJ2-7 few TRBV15 TGTGCCACCAGCAGAGACGGGGGGTGGTACGAGCAGTACTTC CATSRDGGWYEQYF
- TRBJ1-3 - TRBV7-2 TGTGCCAGCAGCTCGGAGGGAGTTGGTTCTGGAAACACCATATATTTT CASSSEGVGSGNTIYF
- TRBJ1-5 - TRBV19 TGTGCCAGTAGTATAAGAGGGAATCAGCCCCAGCATTTT CASSIRGNQPQHF